The 19 T cell receptor beta chains in this list originate from one sample, sequenced in a study of T cell responses to AZD1222 COVID-19 vaccine (dated by TCRdb to about 2021). The label giving this sample's time point can be read as: about 28 days (+/-7) after the second vaccine dose. Library method: the immunoSEQ multiplex PCR assay. In its TCRdb copy, this immuneACCESS table keeps in-frame sequences only and misses some clones. Where compared with another copy, unresolved V genes explain less than half of these, and the others have no known cause. This sample has 90,000 to 100,000 clones in its table, and 88% of those were observed once. The biggest ten clones account for about 12% of the sample. The specimen comprised peripheral blood, sampled 28 days after the second AZD1222 dose. These receptors all stem from an adult who received the AZD1222 COVID-19 vaccine.

V and J are TRBV5-5 and TRBJ2-5, with TRBD2 identical over 7 bases. Trimming took 4 bases from V and 0 from J; bases not matched to a gene: 3. This CDR3 is 14 amino acids long. Per the germline V gene, CDR1 is SGHKS and CDR2 is YYEKEE (reference sequence). This CDR3 is CASSGGGDQETQYF. The CDR3 coding sequence is TGTGCCAGCAGCGGGGGAGGGGACCAAGAGACCCAGTACTTC.

V usage is TRBV6-6 and J usage is TRBJ2-5, with 7 bases that match TRBD2. V gave up 10 bases and J gave up 5 bases; unmatched junction bases: 13. The CDR3 length is 14 residues. CDR1 and CDR2 (germline): MNHNY, SVGAGI (reference sequence). CDR3 residues: CATNRGRDRETQYF. The CDR3 DNA sequence: TGTGCCACCAATCGGGGGAGGGACCGGGAGACCCAGTACTTC.

The chain combines TRBV20-1 with TRBJ2-3, with 8 bases lining up with TRBD2. Germline V gives CDR1 DFQATT, CDR2 SNEGSKA (reference sequence). Trimming took 3 bases from V and 2 from J; bases not matched to a gene: 7. The CDR3 loop spans 15 amino acids. The CDR3 protein is CSASIGGGSTDTQYF. The CDR3 nucleotides read TGCAGTGCTAGTATAGGCGGGGGGTCCACAGATACGCAGTATTTT.

The rearrangement uses TRBV7-9 and TRBJ2-5; no definite D call. Germline CDR1 and CDR2: SEHNR and FQNEAQ (reference sequence). Trimming removed 0 bases at V and 0 bases at J, with 8 bases between. The CDR3 consists of 15 residues. The CDR3 loop is CASSLAPGNQETQYF. In DNA form, the CDR3 reads TGTGCCAGCAGCTTAGCTCCCGGTAACCAAGAGACCCAGTACTTC.

This clone was seen a single time. The CDR3 region has the DNA TGCAGCGTTGAAGAACCGGGACAGCAGGCCTACGAGCAGTACTTC. Protein: CSVEEPGQQAYEQYF. The chain recombines TRBV29-1 with TRBJ2-7, with 7 nucleotides matching TRBD1. The CDR3 sequence is 15 residues long. The germline V gene has CDR1 SQVTM and CDR2 ANQGSEA. Trimming took 0 bases from V and 2 from J; bases not matched to a gene: 7.

This clone showed up just once. This chain connects TRBV2 to TRBJ2-1; no clear D gene. Germline lookup yields CDR1 SNHLY and CDR2 FYNNEI. Trimming shortened V by 8 bases and J by 8 bases, and 25 bases separated the two germline ends. The CDR3 extends over 16 amino acids. The CDR3 DNA is TGTGCCAGCCTCCCCCGAGCGAGCCGCTTATGGGATGAGCAGTTCTTC. Its translation is CASLPRASRLWDEQFF.

The V and J genes are TRBV20-1 and TRBJ1-6, with D perhaps matching TRBD1 (5 bases). V lost 3 bases, J lost 7 bases, and 13 bases lay in between. Germline V gives CDR1 DFQATT, CDR2 SNEGSKA (reference sequence). The CDR3 loop spans 14 amino acids. CDR3 DNA: TGCAGTGCTAGTACAGGCAGAGTGAATTCACCCCTCCACTTT. Amino acid sequence: CSASTGRVNSPLHF.

This clone was seen only a few times. This rearrangement joins TRBV5-4 to TRBJ2-2; D is uncertain. Trimming took 5 bases from V and 6 from J, leaving 17 bases between them. Germline V gives CDR1 SGHNT, CDR2 YYREEE (reference sequence). CDR3 length: 15 residues. The CDR3 nucleotides are TGTGCCAGCAGTCCCGGGTTCAGTGAGGCCGGGGAGCTGTTTTTT. This translates into CASSPGFSEAGELFF.

The CDR3 spells CASSAGIGVNSPLHF. DNA of the CDR3: TGTGCCAGCAGTGCAGGGATAGGAGTGAATTCACCCCTCCACTTT. The J gene is TRBJ1-6, the V gene TRBV2; perhaps TRBD1 as D (5 bases). This CDR3 region has 15 residues. Deletions cut 4 bases from V and 7 bases from J, with 14 bases between. Germline lookup yields CDR1 SNHLY and CDR2 FYNNEI.

V and J are TRBV28 and TRBJ1-2, with D unclear. V was trimmed by 7 bases and J by 2 bases, leaving 8 bases between them. CDR1 is MDHEN and CDR2 is SYDVKM in the germline V gene. CDR3 length: 12 residues. CDR3: CASNGGNYGYTF. CDR3 sequence (DNA): TGTGCCAGCAATGGAGGGAACTATGGCTACACCTTC.

This sequence joins TRBV12-3 or TRBV12-4 and TRBJ2-7; D is uncertain. The CDR3 is 12 residues long. Trimming left V 3 bases short and J 3 bases short, with 6 bases between. DNA of the CDR3: TGTGCCAGCAGTTTGGTGGACTACGAGCAGTACTTC. Protein sequence: CASSLVDYEQYF.

The V call is TRBV20-1, the J call TRBJ2-5; no clear D gene. Between the trimmed V and J ends, which lost 3 bases and 3 bases, there was a span of 8 bases. The CDR3 is made up of 12 amino acids. CDR1 DFQATT and CDR2 SNEGSKA come from the germline V gene (reference sequence). The CDR3 sequence is CSASRVEETQYF. DNA of the CDR3: TGCAGTGCTAGTCGGGTCGAAGAGACCCAGTACTTC.

This chain joins TRBV28 and TRBJ2-1; D unclear. Germline values: CDR1 MDHEN, CDR2 SYDVKM. Trimming took 5 bases from V and 12 from J, leaving 14 bases between them. The CDR3 has 12 residues. The CDR3 protein is CASSETIKGQFF. The CDR3, as DNA: TGTGCCAGCAGTGAAACGATAAAGGGGCAGTTCTTC.

This chain uses TRBV19 with TRBJ1-4, with D maybe TRBD1 (5 bases). The V and J ends lost 1 base and 9 bases respectively, with 12 bases between them. This CDR3 contains 14 residues. The germline V gene encodes CDR1 LNHDA and CDR2 SQIVND (reference sequence). CDR3 loop: CASSIGGASKKLFF. The CDR3 nucleotides read TGTGCCAGTAGTATAGGGGGCGCTTCAAAAAAACTGTTTTTT.

This sequence joins TRBV2 and TRBJ2-2; D not certain. Germline V gene sequence: CDR1 SNHLY, CDR2 FYNNEI. V was trimmed by 8 bases and J by 6 bases, leaving 7 bases between them. The CDR3 has 11 amino acids. The CDR3 here is CASVKAGELFF. CDR3 bases: TGTGCCAGCGTTAAGGCCGGGGAGCTGTTTTTT.

This sequence joins TRBV2 and TRBJ2-5; a possible D gene is TRBD2 (6 bases). CDR3 length: 13 residues. Germline V gene lookup returns CDR1 SNHLY and CDR2 FYNNEI. Trimming took off 7 bases at V and 5 bases at J, with 14 bases between the two ends. The CDR3 nucleotides read TGTGCCAGCAACGAGCGGGCACGGGAGACCCAGTACTTC. Translation: CASNERARETQYF.

This chain uses TRBV3-1 (or the pseudogene TRBV3-2) with TRBJ2-7; 8 bases align to TRBD1. CDR3 length: 14 amino acids. Germline CDR1 LGHDT, CDR2 YNNKEL (reference sequence). Losses at the gene ends were 3 bases for V and 2 bases for J; bases not matched to a gene: 3. The CDR3 bases are TGTGCCAGCAGCCATCGACAGGGGACCTACGAGCAGTACTTC. Its translation: CASSHRQGTYEQYF.

The rearrangement links TRBV19 to TRBJ2-1, with 8 bases that match TRBD1. The CDR3 covers 16 residues. J was trimmed by 6 bases and V by 3 bases; bases with no gene match: 10. Looked up from germline, CDR1 is LNHDA and CDR2 is SQIVND (reference sequence). CDR3 bases: TGTGCCAGTAGTATGGGATGGCAGGGGGCCACCAATGAGCAGTTCTTC. This gives the protein CASSMGWQGATNEQFF.

The chain links TRBV27 to TRBJ1-1; D unresolved. Looked up from germline, CDR1 is MNHEY and CDR2 is SMNVEV (reference sequence). V lost 1 base to trimming and J lost 0 bases, with 9 bases between them. The CDR3 contains 15 residues. The CDR3 region has the DNA TGTGCCAGCAGTTTATTGGGGTCGGTGAACACTGAAGCTTTCTTT. Translation gives CASSLLGSVNTEAFF.